This is a list of T cell receptor beta chains from one sample in a study of low-dose radiotherapy and immunotherapy resistance in tumors. TCRdb re-analysed the reads in MiXCR, keeping a single row per CDR3 protein. The profile shows 60,000 or so distinct CDR3 sequences, around 27% of them singletons. Sequenced material: PBMCs, taken before treatment. These TCRs come from a male donor with rectosigmoid adenocarcinoma. Both conserved end residues are trimmed from each CDR3. The D gene is left open where the match is weak.

j_call d_call v_call cdr3_aa
TRBJ2-2 TRBD2 TRBV9 ASSATSGGENTGELF
TRBJ2-5 - TRBV18 ASSPLSETQY
TRBJ2-1 - TRBV6-1 ASKDSAEYNEQF
TRBJ2-3 - TRBV5-1 ASSFASPKDTQY
TRBJ1-1 - TRBV7-6 ASSNGDTEAF
TRBJ2-5 - TRBV2 ASTLSGVQETQY
TRBJ1-5 - TRBV9 ASSVEGTRNQPQH
TRBJ2-7 TRBD1 TRBV5-1 ASSIPGGHEQY
TRBJ2-5 - TRBV4-3 ASSQTGLGTQY
TRBJ1-2 TRBD1 TRBV6-6 ASSYSGGQVGGHDGYT
TRBJ1-2 TRBD1 TRBV9 ASSVGDRGPGYT
TRBJ2-7 TRBD1 TRBV6-8 ASSRTGDNDYEQY
TRBJ2-5 - TRBV4-3 ASSQARSGGYQETQY
TRBJ1-2 - TRBV7-3 ASSFNGYGYT
TRBJ2-2 - TRBV20-1 SARRRGAEITGELF
TRBJ2-5 - TRBV25-1 ASRDSKETQY
TRBJ1-1 TRBD1 TRBV7-2 ASSLGGQGMNTEAF
TRBJ1-1 TRBD1 TRBV6-5 ASSPGQAPNTEAF
TRBJ1-5 - TRBV30 AWSVGQSQPQH
TRBJ2-5 TRBD2 TRBV7-9 ASKREGPETQY
TRBJ2-1 TRBD2 TRBV12-3/TRBV12-4 ASSWASGYNEQF
TRBJ2-3 TRBD2 TRBV11-1 ASSLERGGVTDTQY
TRBJ1-5 TRBD1 TRBV20-1 SAPDRADNQPQH
TRBJ2-7 TRBD2 TRBV28 ASSSPNSGSYEQY
TRBJ1-1 TRBD1 TRBV6-2/TRBV6-3 ASSYGGQLNEAF
TRBJ2-2 - TRBV5-1 ASSLELTDTGELF
TRBJ2-7 - TRBV6-2/TRBV6-3 ASEQTSYEQY
TRBJ2-7 TRBD1 TRBV27 ASRLRDRGYEQY
TRBJ2-7 TRBD1 TRBV14 ASKGQGAVEQY
TRBJ2-3 - TRBV19 ASSLGAGTLGDTQY
TRBJ2-7 TRBD2 TRBV6-1 ASSLGLGAGAYEQY
TRBJ1-1 - TRBV28 ASSPVWAGTEAF
TRBJ2-7 TRBD1 TRBV6-1 ASSQGVAGGSYEQY
TRBJ2-7 - TRBV28 ASRTAGYEQY
TRBJ2-7 - TRBV10-3 AISESTGDPYEQY
TRBJ2-7 - TRBV3-1 ASSQGLAISSYEQY
TRBJ2-5 - TRBV14 ASSQSRGRGETQY
TRBJ2-7 - TRBV6-6 ASSYSMGEAYEQY
TRBJ2-3 - TRBV29-1 SVERDNTQY
TRBJ1-1 - TRBV28 ASSRGQSEEAF
TRBJ2-3 - TRBV28 ATDSVIHSTDTQY
TRBJ1-6 - TRBV5-1 ASARQESSSYNSPLH
TRBJ1-6 - TRBV20-1 SVAETKNSPLH
TRBJ2-2 - TRBV12-3/TRBV12-4 ASSRGLDTGELF
TRBJ2-3 - TRBV11-2 ASSLVTGRGGTQY
TRBJ1-6 - TRBV2 ASRGLDSSYNSPLH
TRBJ2-1 - TRBV28 ASSVRQGGLDEQF
TRBJ1-1 - TRBV29-1 SAPGARNTEAF
TRBJ2-3 - TRBV11-2 ASSFQGPSEQY
TRBJ2-3 - TRBV19 ASSRTERHTDTQY
TRBJ2-2 - TRBV5-1 ASSFPDTGELF
TRBJ2-2 - TRBV7-8 ASSLGGRVNTGELF
TRBJ2-7 TRBD1 TRBV5-1 ASSLLTGSYEQY
TRBJ2-1 - TRBV7-9 ASSLGQTDFSYNEQF
TRBJ2-7 TRBD2 TRBV7-2 ASSLGPSGGRYEQY
TRBJ2-7 - TRBV5-1 ASSFAGTNRDEQY
TRBJ2-3 - TRBV2 ASYPADSTDTQY